A single sample is the source of the 27 T cell receptor beta chains below, sequenced in a study of CD8 T cells in Susac syndrome. With random hexamers, reverse transcription was performed on about 0.45 to 1 ug of RNA. TCRdb processed the immunoSEQ multiplex PCR reads anew with MiXCR; each CDR3 protein has one entry. The profile shows 200,000 to 300,000 distinct CDR3 sequences, about 95% of them singletons. The sample taken for sequencing was CD4+ T cells from PBMCs. These receptors were collected from a human donor with Susac syndrome.

The chain employs TRBV10-3 and TRBJ2-7, with TRBD2 matching 7 bases. Germline V gives CDR1 ENHRY, CDR2 SYGVKD. The CDR3 has 14 amino acids. J was trimmed by 6 bases and V by 11 bases; bases with no gene match: 16. As DNA, the CDR3 is TGTGCCCCTAGGGGAGGGGTCCGGGGACGCGAGCAGTACTTC. Its translation: CAPRGGVRGREQYF.

This clonotype is a singleton in its sample. CDR3 sequence (DNA): TGTGCCAGCACCCAAAGCGCGGGACTAGCGGGAGGAAACGAGCAGTACTTC. It is translated as CASTQSAGLAGGNEQYF. V is TRBV7-2 and J is TRBJ2-7; TRBD2 matches at 15 bases. With 7 bases clipped from V and 5 bases from J, the junction kept 12 bases outside the gene matches. Germline V gene lookup returns CDR1 SGHTA and CDR2 FQGNSA. The CDR3 sequence is 17 residues long.

The rearrangement uses TRBV5-1 and TRBJ1-5; 7 bases line up with TRBD1. V was pared by 4 bases and J by 6 bases, with 7 bases of the junction left unmatched. The CDR3 is 14 amino acids. Germline CDR1 and CDR2: SGHRS and YFSETQ. Here the CDR3 reads CASSDSQGGQPQHF. The CDR3 DNA follows: TGCGCCAGCAGCGACAGTCAGGGGGGTCAGCCCCAGCATTTT.

The V call is TRBV28, the J call TRBJ1-1; 8 nucleotides match TRBD1. In germline, CDR1 is MDHEN, CDR2 SYDVKM. The V gene end was trimmed by 6 bases and the J gene end by 4 bases; junction bases not matched to a gene: 7. The CDR3 totals 14 residues. The CDR3 nucleotides read TGTGCCAGCAGATACAGGGGGATCCCCACTGAAGCTTTCTTT. Its protein is CASRYRGIPTEAFF.

V gene TRBV5-1 combines with J gene TRBJ1-1; D uncertain. The length of the CDR3 is 12 residues. The V end lost 1 base, the J end lost 5 bases, and 6 bases lay between the germline ends. Germline V gives CDR1 SGHRS, CDR2 YFSETQ. CDR3 protein: CASSLRETEAFF. CDR3 nucleotides: TGCGCCAGCAGCTTGAGAGAAACTGAAGCTTTCTTT.

The rearrangement links TRBV4-1 to TRBJ2-3, with 14 positions matching TRBD2. Germline trimming cut 2 bases from V and 5 bases from J; bases unmatched to any gene: 3. Germline CDR1 and CDR2: MGHRA and YSYEKL. The CDR3 sequence is 16 residues long. In nucleotides, the CDR3 is TGCGCCAGCAGCCAAACCGGACTAGCGGGAGGAGATACGCAGTATTTT. As protein: CASSQTGLAGGDTQYF.

This clonotype showed up just once. The chain couples TRBV5-1 to TRBJ1-4; perhaps TRBD1 as D (5 bases). In germline, CDR1 is SGHRS, CDR2 YFSETQ. This CDR3 has 16 amino acids. With 4 bases removed from V and 5 bases from J, the gap between germline ends came to 18 bases. CDR3 residues: CASSPIGTPGNEKLFF. DNA of the CDR3: TGCGCCAGCAGCCCGATAGGGACCCCGGGCAATGAAAAACTGTTTTTT.

V is TRBV20-1 and J is TRBJ2-1; 13 bases align to TRBD2. Germline loops: CDR1 DFQATT, CDR2 SNEGSKA (reference sequence). Trimming removed 6 bases from V and 9 bases from J; junction bases left unmatched: 8. The CDR3 is 14 residues long. The DNA of the CDR3 is TGCAGTGCCACTAGCGGGAGGGCCGGCGGTGAGCAGTTCTTC. Its protein product is CSATSGRAGGEQFF.

The chain uses TRBV20-1 and TRBJ2-5, with a weak D call TRBD2 (6 bases). The germline gives CDR1 DFQATT, CDR2 SNEGSKA (reference sequence). V dropped 5 bases and J dropped 5 bases, with 15 bases sitting between them. This CDR3 contains 13 residues. The CDR3 coding sequence is TGCAGTGCTTATCACCCGGGAGTGGAGACCCAGTACTTC. Translation gives CSAYHPGVETQYF.

This chain links TRBV14 with TRBJ1-1; D call uncertain. The CDR3 is 11 residues long. V was pared by 3 bases and J by 8 bases, with 7 bases between. Germline V gene lookup returns CDR1 SGHDN and CDR2 FVKESK. DNA for the CDR3: TGTGCCAGCAGCCAGCCAGGAGAAGCTTTCTTT. It encodes CASSQPGEAFF.

As regards this clonotype: One end of the junction varies from germline; a read error may be responsible. The V call is TRBV2, the J call TRBJ2-2, with TRBD2 as a possible D gene (6 bases). CDR1 is SNHLY, CDR2 FYNNEI, per germline. This CDR3 is 15 amino acids long. DNA of the CDR3: TGTGCCAGCAGTGAAGGGACCGGAGGGCACGGGGAGATGTTTTTT. Translating gives CASSEGTGGHGEMFF.

This chain links TRBV5-1 with TRBJ2-1; maybe TRBD2 (6 bases). The CDR3 contains 16 residues. Germline V gene sequence: CDR1 SGHRS, CDR2 YFSETQ. The V gene lost 0 bases and the J gene lost 6 bases, with 16 bases spanning the gap. The CDR3 spells CASSLASDKTSNEQFF. CDR3 sequence (DNA): TGCGCCAGCAGCTTGGCTAGCGACAAGACGTCCAATGAGCAGTTCTTC.

This clonotype was detected once. The chain links TRBV20-1 to TRBJ2-6; D assignment may be TRBD1 or TRBD2 (6 bases each). Germline-derived CDR1 and CDR2 are DFQATT and SNEGSKA (reference sequence). Trimming pared 6 bases from V and 4 bases from J, leaving 16 bases between. The length of the CDR3 is 15 residues. CDR3 nucleotide sequence: TGCAGTGCCAGACCCATGGGGGGCGGGGCCAACGTCCTGACTTTC. Protein sequence: CSARPMGGGANVLTF.

This chain joins TRBV3-1 and TRBJ2-7; a possible D gene is TRBD1 (5 bases). CDR3 length: 14 amino acids. The germline gives CDR1 LGHDT, CDR2 YNNKEL (reference sequence). The V and J ends lost 4 bases and 2 bases respectively, with 12 bases between them. In DNA, the CDR3 is TGTGCCAGCAGCCCTTGGGGCAGCGCCTACGAGCAGTACTTC. Amino acid sequence: CASSPWGSAYEQYF.

This chain joins TRBV12-3 or TRBV12-4 and TRBJ2-1, with TRBD2 identical over 10 bases. The V segment lost 4 bases and the J segment 8 bases; nucleotides outside the gene matches: 11. CDR3 length: 16 amino acids. The chain's CDR3 is CASSWRPSGSTDEQFF. The CDR3 DNA is TGTGCCAGCAGTTGGCGCCCTAGCGGGAGTACGGATGAGCAGTTCTTC.

The gene calls are TRBV29-1 and TRBJ2-5; 9 nucleotides match TRBD1. The V gene end was trimmed by 1 base and the J gene end by 1 base; junction bases not matched to a gene: 7. CDR1 and CDR2 from the germline V gene are SQVTM and ANQGSEA. The CDR3 is 16 amino acids. Here the CDR3 reads CSVEAGQGGVQETQYF. CDR3 sequence (DNA): TGCAGCGTTGAAGCGGGACAGGGAGGGGTCCAAGAGACCCAGTACTTC.

This clonotype was detected once. The V call is TRBV6-5, the J call TRBJ2-7, with TRBD2 identical over 8 bases. Germline assignment: CDR1 MNHEY and CDR2 SVGAGI. J was trimmed by 0 bases and V by 0 bases; bases with no gene match: 4. The CDR3 loop spans 16 amino acids. The CDR3 protein is CASSYSGSGSSYEQYF. For the CDR3, the DNA is TGTGCCAGCAGTTACTCAGGGAGCGGGAGCTCCTACGAGCAGTACTTC.

A single count supports this clonotype. The V and J genes are TRBV12-5 and TRBJ1-2, with TRBD1 matching over 8 bases. The ends lost 7 bases at V and 3 bases at J; junction bases unmatched: 16. Germline V CDR1 and CDR2: LGHNT, FRNRAP. The CDR3 length is 17 residues. The CDR3 coding sequence is TGTGCTAGTGCCCTAAGGACAGGGCGGACCTCCCACTATGGCTACACCTTC. The encoded protein is CASALRTGRTSHYGYTF.

The genes are TRBV12-3 or TRBV12-4 and TRBJ2-5; D not resolved. The V end was cut by 6 bases, the J end by 2 bases, with 19 bases between. The CDR3 contains 16 residues. In DNA, the CDR3 is TGTGCCAGCAGCCATCGCCCCGGCCATGCTCAAGAGACCCAGTACTTC. Amino acid sequence: CASSHRPGHAQETQYF.

Only a few counts were recorded for this clonotype. CDR3 coding DNA: TGCGCCAGCAGCTTAACCGGGACAGGGGAGACCCAGTACTTC. Translated: CASSLTGTGETQYF. This chain connects TRBV5-1 to TRBJ2-5; 9 bases align to TRBD1. V lost 2 bases and J lost 5; bases outside the gene matches: 4. Germline V gene lookup returns CDR1 SGHRS and CDR2 YFSETQ. The length of the CDR3 is 14 residues. Complete variable domain (other parts from reference TRBV5-1 and TRBJ2-5): KAGVTQTPRYLIKTRGQQVTLSCSPISGHRSVSWYQQTPGQGLQFLFEYFSETQRNKGNFPGRFSGRQFSNSRSEMNVSTLELGDSALYLCASSLTGTGETQYFGPGTRLLVL.

The chain is built from TRBV29-1 and TRBJ2-1; 7 positions match TRBD2. V shed 5 bases, J shed 4 bases, and the junction held 11 bases outside the gene matches. CDR3 length: 15 residues. Germline V CDR1 and CDR2: SQVTM, ANQGSEA. The CDR3 region is CSVRGSTGGYNEQFF. Here the CDR3 DNA reads TGCAGCGTTCGGGGCTCAACGGGGGGTTACAATGAGCAGTTCTTC.

This chain joins TRBV2 and TRBJ2-3; no clear D gene. Trimming removed 8 bases at V and 2 bases at J, with 8 bases between. Germline CDR1 reads SNHLY; CDR2 reads FYNNEI. This CDR3 comprises 12 residues. As DNA, the CDR3 is TGTGCCAGCGACCCCGACACAGATACGCAGTATTTT. This gives the protein CASDPDTDTQYF.

The V gene is TRBV3-1, the J gene TRBJ2-7, with D uncertain. Trimming took off 2 bases at V and 5 bases at J, with 13 bases between the two ends. Germline V CDR1 and CDR2: LGHDT, YNNKEL (reference sequence). This CDR3 is built from 14 residues. CDR3 in DNA: TGTGCCAGCAGCCAACTTAGGGATGTGGACGAGCAGTACTTC. Translation gives CASSQLRDVDEQYF.

The CDR3 spells CASSESAGEVQETQYF. CDR3 bases: TGTGCCAGCAGTGAATCGGCCGGGGAGGTGCAAGAGACCCAGTACTTC. The rearrangement joins TRBV25-1 to TRBJ2-5; maybe TRBD2 (6 bases). The CDR3 runs to 16 residues. Trimming took 1 base from V and 2 from J, leaving 14 bases between them. Germline V gives CDR1 MGHDK, CDR2 SYGVNS.

This chain links TRBV5-5 with TRBJ2-5, with 10 bases identical to TRBD2. The CDR3 extends over 16 amino acids. From germline, CDR1 is SGHKS and CDR2 YYEKEE (reference sequence). The junction had 13 bases not matched to a gene; V was cut back by 4 bases and J by 7 bases. Here the CDR3 DNA reads TGTGCCAGCAGCCTGATGGTCACTAGCGGGGAGGGGACCCAGTACTTC. This translates into CASSLMVTSGEGTQYF. Full variable domain (remainder filled in from reference TRBV5-5 and TRBJ2-5): DAGVTQSPTHLIKTRGQQVTLRCSPISGHKSVSWYQQVLGQGPQFIFQYYEKEERGRGNFPDRFSARQFPNYSSELNVNALLLGDSALYLCASSLMVTSGEGTQYFGPGTRLLVL.

The chain employs TRBV29-1 and TRBJ1-1, with no clear D. CDR3 length: 14 amino acids. V shed 0 bases and J shed 1 base, with 9 bases lying between them. Germline V gives CDR1 SQVTM, CDR2 ANQGSEA. The CDR3 here is CSVEDRVGNTEAFF. The CDR3 DNA reads as TGCAGCGTTGAAGATCGAGTCGGGAACACTGAAGCTTTCTTT.

This chain connects TRBV28 to TRBJ2-7; D remains unclear. V gave up 6 bases and J gave up 3 bases, with 12 bases separating them. This CDR3 region has 13 residues. Germline CDR1 is MDHEN and CDR2 is SYDVKM. The CDR3 here is CASRDLGSYEQYF. For the CDR3, the DNA is TGTGCCAGCAGGGACCTCGGCAGCTACGAGCAGTACTTC.